The clone carrying this T cell receptor (beta chain) has only a few counts. The sample comes from a study of T cell clones after liver transplantation. Across the whole study: Samples came from ITN030ST, which attempted immunosuppression withdrawal within 2 years of liver transplantation. TCRbeta sequencing after a pre-transplant mixed lymphocyte reaction identified graft-donor-reactive clones, later tracked in post-transplant blood. Patients counted as tolerant after at least one year off all immunosuppression, enzymes not exceeding twice normal.

This table comes from immunoSEQ multiplex PCR, and its TCRdb copy is limited to in-frame clones, with some not included. Of about 11,000 clones in the sample, over 55% were seen once. The V end was cut by 1 base, the J end by 0 bases, with 7 bases between. Germline V gene data show CDR1 as LGHNA and CDR2 as YSLEER. The CDR3 has 16 residues. The chain joins TRBV4-3 to TRBJ2-6; weak D call: TRBD1 (6 bases). Sample: CD4+ T cells from blood, taken approximately 30 months after liver transplant. The sequence came from a human patient who received a liver transplant. The graft donor may account for some of the T cells. The CDR3 here is CASSQGGGSGANVLTF. The CDR3 bases are TGCGCCAGCAGCCAAGGAGGGGGCTCTGGGGCCAACGTCCTGACTTTC.